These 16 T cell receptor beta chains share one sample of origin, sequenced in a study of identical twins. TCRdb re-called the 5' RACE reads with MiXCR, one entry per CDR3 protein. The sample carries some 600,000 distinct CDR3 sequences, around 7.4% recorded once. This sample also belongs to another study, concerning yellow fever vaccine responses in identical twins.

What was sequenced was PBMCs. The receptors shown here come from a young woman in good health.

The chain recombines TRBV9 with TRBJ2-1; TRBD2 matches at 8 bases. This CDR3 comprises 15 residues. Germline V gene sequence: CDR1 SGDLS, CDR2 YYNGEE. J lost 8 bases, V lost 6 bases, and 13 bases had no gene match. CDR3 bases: TGTGCCAGCACCCGTTCTAGCGGGCTGAGTGATGAGCAGTTCTTC. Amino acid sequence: CASTRSSGLSDEQFF.

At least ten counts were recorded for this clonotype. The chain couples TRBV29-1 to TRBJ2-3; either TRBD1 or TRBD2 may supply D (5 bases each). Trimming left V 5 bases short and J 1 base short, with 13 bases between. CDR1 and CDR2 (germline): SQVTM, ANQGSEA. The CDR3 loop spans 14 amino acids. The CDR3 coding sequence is TGCAGCGTTTGGGGACGGTCCCGCACAGATACGCAGTATTTT. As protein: CSVWGRSRTDTQYF.

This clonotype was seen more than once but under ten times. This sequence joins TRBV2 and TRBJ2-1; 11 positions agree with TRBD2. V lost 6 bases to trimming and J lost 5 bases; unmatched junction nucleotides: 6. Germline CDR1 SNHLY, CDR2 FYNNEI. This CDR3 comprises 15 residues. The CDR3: CASRSGTSGNNEQFF. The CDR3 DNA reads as TGTGCCAGCAGATCCGGGACTAGCGGAAACAATGAGCAGTTCTTC.

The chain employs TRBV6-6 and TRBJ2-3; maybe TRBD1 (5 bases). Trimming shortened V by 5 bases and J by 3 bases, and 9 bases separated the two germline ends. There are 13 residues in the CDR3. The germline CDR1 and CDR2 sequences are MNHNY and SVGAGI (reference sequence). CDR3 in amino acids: CASSHQGTDTQYF. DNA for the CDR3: TGTGCCAGCAGTCACCAGGGTACAGATACGCAGTATTTT.

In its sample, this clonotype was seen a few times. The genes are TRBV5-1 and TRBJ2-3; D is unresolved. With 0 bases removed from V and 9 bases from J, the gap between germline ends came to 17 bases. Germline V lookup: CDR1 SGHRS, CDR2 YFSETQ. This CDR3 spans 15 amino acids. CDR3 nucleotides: TGCGCCAGCAGCTTGGAGCAGGCGAGTGGAGCGACGCAGTATTTT. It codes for CASSLEQASGATQYF.

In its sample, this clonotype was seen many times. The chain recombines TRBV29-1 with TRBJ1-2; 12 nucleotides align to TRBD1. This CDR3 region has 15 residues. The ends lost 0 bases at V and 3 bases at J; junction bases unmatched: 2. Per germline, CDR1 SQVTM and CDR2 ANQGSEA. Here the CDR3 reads CSVEDRDRGHYGYTF. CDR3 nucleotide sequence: TGCAGCGTTGAAGATCGGGACAGGGGGCACTATGGCTACACCTTC.

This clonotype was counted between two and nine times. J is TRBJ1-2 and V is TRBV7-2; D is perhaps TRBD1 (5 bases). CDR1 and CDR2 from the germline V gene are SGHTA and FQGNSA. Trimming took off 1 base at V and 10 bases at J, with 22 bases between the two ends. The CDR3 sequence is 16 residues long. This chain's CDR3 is CASSLVWPPRGDVYTF. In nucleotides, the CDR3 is TGTGCCAGCAGCTTAGTCTGGCCACCCCGAGGGGATGTCTACACCTTC. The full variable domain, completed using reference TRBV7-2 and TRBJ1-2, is GAGVSQSPSNKVTEKGKDVELRCDPISGHTALYWYRQSLGQGLEFLIYFQGNSAPDKSGLPSDRFSAERTGGSVSTLTIQRTQQEDSAVYLCASSLVWPPRGDVYTFGSGTRLTVV.

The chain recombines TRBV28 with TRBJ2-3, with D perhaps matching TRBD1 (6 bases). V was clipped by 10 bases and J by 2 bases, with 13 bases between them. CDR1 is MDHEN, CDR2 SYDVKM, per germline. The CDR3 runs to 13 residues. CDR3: CANRATTTDTQYF. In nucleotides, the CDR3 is TGTGCCAACAGGGCTACCACCACAGATACGCAGTATTTT.

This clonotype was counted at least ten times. The CDR3 DNA follows: TGTGCCAGCAGTCCCCGAGCTAACTATGGCTACACCTTC. It specifies CASSPRANYGYTF. The J gene is TRBJ1-2, the V gene TRBV12-3 or TRBV12-4; D remains unclear. Trimming left V 5 bases short and J 0 bases short, with 7 bases between. The CDR3 covers 13 residues.

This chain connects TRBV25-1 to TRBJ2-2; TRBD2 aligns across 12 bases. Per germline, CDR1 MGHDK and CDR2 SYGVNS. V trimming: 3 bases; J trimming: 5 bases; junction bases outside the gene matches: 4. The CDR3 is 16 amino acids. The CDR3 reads CASSDRGLAGTGELFF. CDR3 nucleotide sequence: TGTGCCAGCAGTGATCGAGGACTAGCGGGAACCGGGGAGCTGTTTTTT.

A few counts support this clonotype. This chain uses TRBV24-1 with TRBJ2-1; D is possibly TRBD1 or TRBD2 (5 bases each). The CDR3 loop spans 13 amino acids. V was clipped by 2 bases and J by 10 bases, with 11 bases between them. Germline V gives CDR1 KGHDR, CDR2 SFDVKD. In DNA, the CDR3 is TGTGCCACCAGTGATTGGCGAGAGGGGGAGCAGTTCTTC. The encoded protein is CATSDWREGEQFF.

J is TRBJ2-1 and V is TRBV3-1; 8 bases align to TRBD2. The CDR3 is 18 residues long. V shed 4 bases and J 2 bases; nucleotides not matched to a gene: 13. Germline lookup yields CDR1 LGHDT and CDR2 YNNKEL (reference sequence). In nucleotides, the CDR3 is TGTGCCAGCAGCCCCTTGGGGAGTAGCGGGACCCCCTACAATGAGCAGTTCTTC. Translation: CASSPLGSSGTPYNEQFF.

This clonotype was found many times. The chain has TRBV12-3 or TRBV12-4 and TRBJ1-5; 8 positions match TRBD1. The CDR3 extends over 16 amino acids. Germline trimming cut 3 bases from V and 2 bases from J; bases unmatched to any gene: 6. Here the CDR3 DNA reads TGTGCCAGCAGTTTTAGTCAGGGGGCCGGCAATCAGCCCCAGCATTTT. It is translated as CASSFSQGAGNQPQHF.

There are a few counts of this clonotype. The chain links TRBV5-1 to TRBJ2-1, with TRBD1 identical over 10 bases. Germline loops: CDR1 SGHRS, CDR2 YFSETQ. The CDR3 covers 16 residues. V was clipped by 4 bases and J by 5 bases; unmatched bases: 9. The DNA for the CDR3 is TGCGCCAGCAGCAATCGACAGGGGGCCGCCGACAATGAGCAGTTCTTC. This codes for CASSNRQGAADNEQFF.

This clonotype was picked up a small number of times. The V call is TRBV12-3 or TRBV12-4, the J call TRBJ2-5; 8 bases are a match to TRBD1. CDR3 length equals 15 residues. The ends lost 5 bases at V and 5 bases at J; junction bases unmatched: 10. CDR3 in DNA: TGTGCCAGCAGTCCCCGGACAGGGAAGAGGGAGACCCAGTACTTC. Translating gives CASSPRTGKRETQYF.

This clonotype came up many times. In nucleotides, the CDR3 is TGCAGTCTCGGGGGTCGTGCTAGTTCTAGCGCGGAGACCCAGTACTTC. Protein: CSLGGRASSSAETQYF. The V call is TRBV20-1, the J call TRBJ2-5, with D perhaps TRBD2 (6 bases). Trimming removed 8 bases at V and 5 bases at J, with 27 bases between. The germline V gene encodes CDR1 DFQATT and CDR2 SNEGSKA (reference sequence). The CDR3 sequence is 16 residues long.